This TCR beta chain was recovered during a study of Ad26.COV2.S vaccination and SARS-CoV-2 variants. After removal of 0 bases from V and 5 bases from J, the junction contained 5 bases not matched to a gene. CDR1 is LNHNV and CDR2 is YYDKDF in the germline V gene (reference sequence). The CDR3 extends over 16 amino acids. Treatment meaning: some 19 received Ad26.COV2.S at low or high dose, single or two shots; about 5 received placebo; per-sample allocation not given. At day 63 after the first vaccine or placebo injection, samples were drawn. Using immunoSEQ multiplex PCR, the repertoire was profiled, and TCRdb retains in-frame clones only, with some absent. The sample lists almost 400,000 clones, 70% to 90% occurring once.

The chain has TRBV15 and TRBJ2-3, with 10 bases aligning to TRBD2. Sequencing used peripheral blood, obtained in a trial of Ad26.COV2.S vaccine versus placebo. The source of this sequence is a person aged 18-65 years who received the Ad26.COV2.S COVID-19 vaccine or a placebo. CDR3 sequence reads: CATSRDRLAGEDTQYF. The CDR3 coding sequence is TGTGCCACCAGCAGAGATCGGCTAGCGGGGGAAGATACGCAGTATTTT. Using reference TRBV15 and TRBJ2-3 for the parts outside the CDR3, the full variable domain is DAMVIQNPRYQVTQFGKPVTLSCSQTLNHNVMYWYQQKSSQAPKLLFHYYDKDFNNEADTPDNFQSRRPNTSFCFLDIRSPGLGDTAMYLCATSRDRLAGEDTQYFGPGTRLTVL.